This TCR beta chain stems from a study of blood T cell repertoires in COVID-19. Study-wide context: Acute and convalescent COVID-19 samples came from the United States, Italy and Spain. The cDNA or gDNA used as material had been derived from T cells, B-cell-depleted T cells, or PBMCs.

Per the original methods: Amplified reference gene primers provided the basis for estimating nucleated cell counts. The method was immunoSEQ multiplex PCR; TCRdb's version includes in-frame clones alone and lacks a portion of them. V and J calls and clone size are as listed in that table; D and trimming were resolved from the DNA. The sample carries approximately 70,000 clones, 82% recorded once. Sequencing was carried out using peripheral blood. The TCR comes from a woman older than 75 with acute or convalescent COVID-19.

DNA of the CDR3: TGTGCCAGCAGCTTAGTTAAGAGGAGCTCCTACGAGCAGTACTTC. It translates to CASSLVKRSSYEQYF. The V call is TRBV11-2, the J call TRBJ2-7; the D is unclear. The germline V gene encodes CDR1 SGHAT and CDR2 FQNNGV. V was pared by 1 base and J by 0 bases, with 10 bases between. The CDR3 has 15 residues.